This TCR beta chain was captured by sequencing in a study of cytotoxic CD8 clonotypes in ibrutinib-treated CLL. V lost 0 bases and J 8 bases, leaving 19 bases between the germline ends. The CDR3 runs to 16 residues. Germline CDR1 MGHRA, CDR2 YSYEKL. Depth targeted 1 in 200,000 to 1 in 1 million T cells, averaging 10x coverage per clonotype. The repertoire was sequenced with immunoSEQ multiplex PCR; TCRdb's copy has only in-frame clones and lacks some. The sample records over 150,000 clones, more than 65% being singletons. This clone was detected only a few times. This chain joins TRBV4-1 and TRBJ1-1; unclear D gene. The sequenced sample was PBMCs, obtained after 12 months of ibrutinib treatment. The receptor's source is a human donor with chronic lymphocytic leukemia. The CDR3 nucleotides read TGCGCCAGCAGCCAAGATCTTAAAGGGAACACCCGAGAAGCTTTCTTT. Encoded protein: CASSQDLKGNTREAFF.